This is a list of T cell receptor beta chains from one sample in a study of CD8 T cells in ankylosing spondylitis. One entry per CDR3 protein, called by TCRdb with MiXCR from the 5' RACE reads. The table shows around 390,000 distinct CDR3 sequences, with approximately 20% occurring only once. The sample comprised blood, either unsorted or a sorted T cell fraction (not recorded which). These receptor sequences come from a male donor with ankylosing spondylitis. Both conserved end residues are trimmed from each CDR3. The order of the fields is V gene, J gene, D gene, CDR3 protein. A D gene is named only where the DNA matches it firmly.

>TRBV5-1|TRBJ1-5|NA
ASSLEPANQPQH
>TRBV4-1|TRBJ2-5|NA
ASSRGGRETQY
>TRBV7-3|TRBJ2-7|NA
ASSLNSGSYEQY
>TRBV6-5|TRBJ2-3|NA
ASSSDWRADTQY
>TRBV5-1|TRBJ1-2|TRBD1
ASSTEGTGVNYGYT
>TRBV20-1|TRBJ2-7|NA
SAKRVSYEQY
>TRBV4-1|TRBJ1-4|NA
ASSLPTGLRTNEKLF
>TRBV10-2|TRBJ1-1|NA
ASSEATGTKAF
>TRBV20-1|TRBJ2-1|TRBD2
SAHSGTLPSNNEQF
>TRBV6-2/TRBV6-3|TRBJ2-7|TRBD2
ASSTSGITYEQY
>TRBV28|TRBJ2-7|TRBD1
ASSLAGGNSYEQY
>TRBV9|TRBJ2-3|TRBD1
ASSARTGGLLDTQY
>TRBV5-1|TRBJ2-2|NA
ASSPRPNSNTGELF
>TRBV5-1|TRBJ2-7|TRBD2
ASSSGGGGEQY
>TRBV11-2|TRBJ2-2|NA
ASSLQSSDTGELF
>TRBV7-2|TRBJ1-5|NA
ASSLTGAVRGQPQH
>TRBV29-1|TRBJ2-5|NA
SVDQQGGTQY
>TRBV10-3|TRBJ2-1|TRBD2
AISDLLAVGF
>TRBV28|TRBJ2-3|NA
ASSPWVGPLDTQY
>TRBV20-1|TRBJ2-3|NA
SGSQGRFGTDTQY
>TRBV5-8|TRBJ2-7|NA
ASSLVFGTLAYEQY
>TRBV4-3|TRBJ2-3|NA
ASSQELLVTDTQY
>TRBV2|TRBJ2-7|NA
ASSGQNYEQY
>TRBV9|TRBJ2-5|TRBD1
ASSVSSPSDRGRSETQY
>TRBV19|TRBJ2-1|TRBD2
ASSIEGLGSYNEQF